These T cell receptor beta chains were read from a single sample in a study of shared clonotypes between healthy human individuals. The method was immunoSEQ multiplex PCR; TCRdb's version includes in-frame clones alone and lacks a portion of them. Of over 400,000 clones listed, 65% to 85% are singletons. Material: PBMCs. The receptors stem from a woman in her thirties or forties in good health. Some clones in this sample may be carry-over from other donors' samples. Both conserved end residues are part of each CDR3. Clone size, where shown, is once, few, many, or a class for clones that have expanded.

j_call,v_call,clone_size,cdr3_aa
TRBJ1-1,TRBV18,many,CASSPLGGTEAFF
TRBJ2-5,TRBV27,NA,CASSLSSGRSFETQYF
TRBJ2-5,TRBV2,NA,CASEMRVGETQYF
TRBJ2-3,TRBV6-6,NA,CASRWTSGRTDTQYF
TRBJ1-1,TRBV28,NA,CASSLGVPRAQAFF
TRBJ1-2,TRBV7-9,NA,CASSLAGGGGYTF
TRBJ2-1,TRBV7-8,NA,CASSLMDRVYNEQFF
TRBJ1-1,TRBV29-1,NA,CSVEGSGMNTEAFF
TRBJ1-5,TRBV7-9,NA,CASSFESNQPQHF
TRBJ1-1,TRBV30,NA,CAWRKTVEAFF
TRBJ1-4,TRBV20-1,few,CSVGTPRGLFF
TRBJ2-2,TRBV19,NA,CASSATTNTGELFF
TRBJ2-7,TRBV11-2,NA,CASSLGQGLYEQYF
TRBJ1-1,TRBV6-6,NA,CASSLGQGVEAFF
TRBJ2-1,TRBV29-1,NA,CSVGGLAGGRNEQFF
TRBJ1-1,TRBV15,NA,CATSTANWGWTEAFF
TRBJ2-1,TRBV5-8,NA,CASSLNSYNEQFF
TRBJ2-5,TRBV5-1,NA,CASSFGVSETQYF
TRBJ1-1,TRBV7-2,NA,CASSLRFWGQNTEAFF
TRBJ2-7,TRBV6-5,NA,CASSYSPTGSYEQYF
TRBJ1-2,TRBV30,NA,CAWSPTGTLGGYTF
TRBJ1-3,TRBV5-1,few,CASSLTISSGNTIYF
TRBJ2-5,TRBV7-2,NA,CASSLGTSGQETQYF
TRBJ2-7,TRBV27,NA,CASSDPRRTSGSSIALYEQYF
TRBJ2-7,TRBV2,NA,CASKGSGSSSYEQYF